One and the same sample provided the 25 T cell receptor beta chains below, sequenced in a study of T cells in severe cutaneous drug reactions. The patients sequenced had a carbamazepine-induced Stevens-Johnson syndrome or toxic epidermal necrolysis reaction. The iRepertoire multiplex PCR system with TCR subtype-specific primers built both bulk and single-cell libraries. One entry per CDR3 protein, without DNA, is what TCRdb gives after re-calling the multiplex PCR reads. Recorded for this sample: some 7,700 distinct CDR3 sequences. Sequenced material: cells from a skin blister. These receptors came from a human donor with a severe cutaneous adverse drug reaction.

The chain combines TRBV9 with TRBJ2-7. The length of the CDR3 is 14 residues. Germline CDR1 is SGDLS and CDR2 is YYNGEE. CDR3 amino acids: CASSVDRSSYEQYF.

The V gene is TRBV28, the J gene TRBJ2-1; no DNA is available, so the TRBD2 call from TCRdb remains unchecked. This CDR3 is 14 amino acids long. Germline V gene data show CDR1 as MDHEN and CDR2 as SYDVKM. This chain's CDR3 is CASNVAGVLHEQFF.

The chain uses TRBV28 and TRBJ2-7; no DNA is available, so the TRBD2 call from TCRdb remains unchecked. The CDR3 is made up of 15 amino acids. Germline CDR1 MDHEN, CDR2 SYDVKM. The CDR3 protein is CASRGGRGSYYEQYF.

The chain is built from TRBV29-1 and TRBJ2-2. This CDR3 is built from 14 residues. CDR1 is SQVTM, CDR2 ANQGSEA, per germline. The CDR3 loop is CSVVGRENTGELFF.

The V call is TRBV5-8, the J call TRBJ2-1. CDR3 size: 14 residues. CDR1 and CDR2 from the germline V gene are SGHTS and YDEGEE. The CDR3 region is CASGYSWSYNEQFF.

V gene TRBV2 combines with J gene TRBJ1-2. Per the germline V gene, CDR1 is SNHLY and CDR2 is FYNNEI. The CDR3 totals 11 residues. The CDR3 here is CASSEDYGYTF. Full variable domain (missing parts from reference TRBV2 and TRBJ1-2): EPEVTQTPSHQVTQMGQEVILRCVPISNHLYFYWYRQILGQKVEFLVSFYNNEISEKSEIFDDQFSVERPDGSNFTLKIRSTKLEDSAMYFCASSEDYGYTFGSGTRLTVV.

The V gene is TRBV20-1, the J gene TRBJ2-1; absent DNA, TCRdb's TRBD1 call cannot be checked. Germline assignment: CDR1 DFQATT and CDR2 SNEGSKA (reference sequence). This CDR3 contains 15 residues. The CDR3 sequence is CSATQGYRSYNEQFF.

The rearrangement joins TRBV5-1 to TRBJ1-4; TCRdb lists TRBD1, though no DNA is available to test this call. Germline V gene lookup returns CDR1 SGHRS and CDR2 YFSETQ. The CDR3 consists of 15 residues. This chain's CDR3 is CASSFSGATNEKLFF.

The chain has TRBV28 and TRBJ1-5; TCRdb picks TRBD1, but there is no DNA to check that call. Germline V CDR1 and CDR2: MDHEN, SYDVKM. This CDR3 is 13 amino acids long. CDR3: CASSRQVTRPQHF.

The chain uses TRBV9 and TRBJ1-5; TCRdb proposes TRBD1, but this gene call is untestable without DNA. Germline V gene data show CDR1 as SGDLS and CDR2 as YYNGEE. The CDR3 contains 14 residues. This chain's CDR3 is CAYIMGGARQPQHF.

This rearrangement joins TRBV28 to TRBJ2-7; TCRdb gives TRBD1 as the D gene, but with no DNA this cannot be confirmed. The CDR3 length is 14 residues. The germline V gene encodes CDR1 MDHEN and CDR2 SYDVKM. This CDR3 reads CASSFLDRTYEQYF.

The V call is TRBV3-1, the J call TRBJ2-7; TCRdb designates TRBD1, a call that cannot be tested without DNA. This CDR3 is built from 14 residues. Germline V CDR1 and CDR2: LGHDT, YNNKEL (reference sequence). The CDR3 sequence: CASSQGGRPSEQYF.

The chain combines TRBV6-2 or TRBV6-3 with TRBJ2-7; TCRdb indicates TRBD1, and absent DNA this call remains unverified. CDR1 MNHEY and CDR2 SVGEGT come from the germline V gene. The CDR3 extends over 14 amino acids. The CDR3: CASSLGQGDYEQYF.

In terms of frequency, this clonotype is medium-sized (0.01 to 0.1%). The gene calls are TRBV19 and TRBJ2-7; TCRdb outputs TRBD2, but without DNA this stays unchecked. The CDR3 runs to 16 residues. Germline CDR1 reads LNHDA; CDR2 reads SQIVND (reference sequence). CDR3 residues: CASSIAGEGLTYEQYF.

The V and J genes are TRBV29-1 and TRBJ2-1. This CDR3 has 12 residues. The germline CDR1 and CDR2 sequences are SQVTM and ANQGSEA. CDR3 amino acids: CSVEDGYNEQFF.

This sequence joins TRBV27 and TRBJ2-7; the TRBD2 assignment by TCRdb is unverifiable without DNA. CDR1 MNHEY and CDR2 SMNVEV come from the germline V gene (reference sequence). There are 13 residues in the CDR3. The CDR3 loop reads CASTLQPPYEQYF.

This sequence joins TRBV29-1 and TRBJ2-1. Germline CDR1 and CDR2: SQVTM and ANQGSEA. The CDR3 consists of 12 residues. This CDR3 reads CSVGSWGNEQFF.

This clonotype is classed as medium-sized (0.01 to 0.1%) by frequency. The chain employs TRBV30 and TRBJ2-1; TCRdb names TRBD2, which stays unverified in the absence of DNA. CDR3 length equals 14 residues. The germline V gene encodes CDR1 GTSNPN and CDR2 SVGIG (reference sequence). CDR3 region: CAWKRAGAIDEQFF.

The chain employs TRBV24-1 and TRBJ2-1; TCRdb proposes TRBD2, but this gene call is untestable without DNA. Germline V gene lookup returns CDR1 KGHDR and CDR2 SFDVKD. CDR3 size: 15 residues. The CDR3 loop is CATSDPGTGRKEQFF.

The chain employs TRBV5-4 and TRBJ2-1. From germline, CDR1 is SGHNT and CDR2 YYREEE (reference sequence). This CDR3 contains 16 residues. Here the CDR3 reads CASSGLTAVGYNEQFF.

CDR3 residues: CAISESPGFGAFF. The rearrangement links TRBV10-3 to TRBJ1-1; the TCRdb D gene call, TRBD1, has no DNA to confirm it. The CDR3 loop spans 13 amino acids. Germline CDR1 ENHRY, CDR2 SYGVKD.

The rearrangement uses TRBV7-8 and TRBJ2-7; lacking DNA, the TRBD1 call made by TCRdb goes unchecked. Germline values: CDR1 SGHVS, CDR2 FQNEAQ. The CDR3 totals 15 residues. The CDR3: CASSLSGTLSHEQYF. Full variable domain (outside the CDR3, taken from reference TRBV7-8 and TRBJ2-7): GAGVSQSPRYKVAKRGQDVALRCDPISGHVSLFWYQQALGQGPEFLTYFQNEAQLDKSGLPSDRFFAERPEGSVSTLKIQRTQQEDSAVYLCASSLSGTLSHEQYFGPGTRLTVT.

This clonotype shows up as medium-sized by frequency. The chain joins TRBV6-2 or TRBV6-3 to TRBJ2-3. CDR1 is MNHEY and CDR2 is SVGEGT in the germline V gene. The CDR3 is 15 residues long. The CDR3: CASSVGVTSTDTQYF.

This chain joins TRBV11-3 and TRBJ2-1. This CDR3 comprises 12 residues. The germline V gene has CDR1 SGHNT and CDR2 YENEEA. The CDR3 spells CASSLGFREQFF.

This rearrangement joins TRBV4-1 to TRBJ1-1. The CDR3 has 13 residues. Germline V CDR1 and CDR2: MGHRA, YSYEKL. CDR3 residues: CASSQDFGVGAFF.